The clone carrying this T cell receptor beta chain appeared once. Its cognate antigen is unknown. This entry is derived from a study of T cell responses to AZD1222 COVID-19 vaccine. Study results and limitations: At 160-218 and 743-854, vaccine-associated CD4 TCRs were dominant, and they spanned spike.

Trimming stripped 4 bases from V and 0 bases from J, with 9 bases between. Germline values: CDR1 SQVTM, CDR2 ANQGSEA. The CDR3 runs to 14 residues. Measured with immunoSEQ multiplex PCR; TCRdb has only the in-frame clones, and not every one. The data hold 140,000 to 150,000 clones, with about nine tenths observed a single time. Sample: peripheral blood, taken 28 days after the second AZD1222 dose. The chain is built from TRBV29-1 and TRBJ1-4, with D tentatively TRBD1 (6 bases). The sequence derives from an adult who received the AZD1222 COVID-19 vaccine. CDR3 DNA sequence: TGCAGCGTTGGGGGGGGCGCAACTAATGAAAAACTGTTTTTT. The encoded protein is CSVGGGATNEKLFF.